The 10 T cell receptor beta chains below come from one sample, sequenced in a study of radiotherapy plus CTLA-4 blockade in lung cancer. Some clones are missing from TCRdb's copy, which holds only in-frame ones; the method was immunoSEQ multiplex PCR. This table holds about 62,000 clones, roughly 80% found once. Sequencing was performed on peripheral blood, taken from a patient treated with radiotherapy plus ipilimumab. These receptors were obtained from a human donor with non-small cell lung cancer who had a complete response to radiotherapy plus ipilimumab.

The CDR3 reads CASSPPGRHTEAFF. Written as DNA, the CDR3 is TGTGCCAGCAGCCCCCCTGGTCGACACACTGAAGCTTTCTTT. The chain recombines TRBV5-6 with TRBJ1-1; no clear D gene. CDR1 is SGHDT and CDR2 is YYEEEE in the germline V gene. V lost 4 bases and J lost 3, with 13 bases in between. This CDR3 contains 14 residues.

The rearrangement uses TRBV30 and TRBJ1-2; D is undetermined. This CDR3 spans 16 amino acids. Trimming stripped 0 bases from V and 4 bases from J, with 18 bases between. The germline CDR1 and CDR2 sequences are GTSNPN and SVGIG (reference sequence). This CDR3 is CAWSVFTRSGSYGYTF. DNA of the CDR3: TGTGCCTGGAGTGTGTTCACCCGATCGGGGAGCTATGGCTACACCTTC.

This clone was picked up one time. The chain has TRBV2 and TRBJ2-2; the D is unclear. This CDR3 is built from 15 residues. Germline CDR1 is SNHLY and CDR2 is FYNNEI. V was shortened by 3 bases and J by 1 base, with 9 bases between the two germline ends. The CDR3 DNA follows: TGTGCCAGCAGTGAGTACTTACTGAACACCGGGGAGCTGTTTTTT. Translation: CASSEYLLNTGELFF.

The V gene is TRBV11-2, the J gene TRBJ1-1; TRBD1 might be the D (6 bases). Deletions cut 1 base from V and 4 bases from J, with 16 bases between. CDR1 and CDR2 from the germline V gene are SGHAT and FQNNGV. This CDR3 region has 16 residues. CDR3 region: CASSLVGGDVATEAFF. Written as DNA, the CDR3 is TGTGCCAGCAGCTTAGTCGGGGGCGATGTGGCCACTGAAGCTTTCTTT.

The chain uses TRBV5-4 and TRBJ1-1, with 7 positions matching TRBD1. The CDR3 consists of 14 residues. Looked up from germline, CDR1 is SGHNT and CDR2 is YYREEE (reference sequence). V shed 4 bases and J 1 base; nucleotides not matched to a gene: 4. The DNA for the CDR3 is TGTGCCAGCAGCAGGGGACAGACGAACACTGAAGCTTTCTTT. Amino acids: CASSRGQTNTEAFF. Full variable domain (outside the CDR3, taken from reference TRBV5-4 and TRBJ1-1): ETGVTQSPTHLIKTRGQQVTLRCSSQSGHNTVSWYQQALGQGPQFIFQYYREEENGRGNFPPRFSGLQFPNYSSELNVNALELDDSALYLCASSRGQTNTEAFFGQGTRLTVV.

The chain employs TRBV7-9 and TRBJ1-1; D uncertain. The germline CDR1 and CDR2 sequences are SEHNR and FQNEAQ (reference sequence). Trimming took 3 bases from V and 0 from J, leaving 8 bases between them. The CDR3 sequence is 14 residues long. CDR3 nucleotides: TGTGCCAGCAGCTTCAGAATCATGAACACTGAAGCTTTCTTT. It codes for CASSFRIMNTEAFF.

The chain has TRBV9 and TRBJ2-7; 7 bases are a match to TRBD2. There are 14 residues in the CDR3. Losses at the gene ends were 5 bases for V and 2 bases for J; bases not matched to a gene: 7. Germline V gives CDR1 SGDLS, CDR2 YYNGEE. CDR3 DNA: TGTGCCAGCAGTGGGAGGGGCAGTGCCTACGAGCAGTACTTC. The encoded protein is CASSGRGSAYEQYF.

This chain links TRBV10-3 with TRBJ2-7; D might be TRBD1 (6 bases). V lost 0 bases and J lost 3, with 15 bases in between. CDR3 length: 16 residues. Germline CDR1 is ENHRY and CDR2 is SYGVKD. Here the CDR3 DNA reads TGTGCCATCAGTGAGTCGCCAGCTACAGGGAGCTACGAGCAGTACTTC. This encodes CAISESPATGSYEQYF.

The CDR3 DNA is TGTGCCAGCAGTGGAGGCAGAAACTATGGCTACACCTTC. Its translation: CASSGGRNYGYTF. This rearrangement joins TRBV6-1 to TRBJ1-2, with unresolved D. The CDR3 runs 13 residues. Germline V gives CDR1 MNHNS, CDR2 SASEGT. The V and J ends lost 4 bases and 2 bases respectively, with 8 bases between them.

The rearrangement uses TRBV18 and TRBJ2-5; no definite D call. CDR3 length: 14 residues. The germline gives CDR1 KGHSH, CDR2 LQKENI. V lost 5 bases to trimming and J lost 3 bases, with 13 bases between them. CDR3 coding DNA: TGTGCCAGCTCAATCTCCAGTGACAAAGAGACCCAGTACTTC. Translated, it gives CASSISSDKETQYF.